This T cell receptor beta chain was retrieved from a study of T cell changes during pregnancy in multiple sclerosis. This CDR3 has 15 amino acids. With V trimmed by 6 bases and J by 0 bases, 7 bases remained unmatched. Germline V gives CDR1 MNHEY, CDR2 SMNVEV (reference sequence). The count of this clone is one. TCRdb keeps only in-frame clones here, not all; method: immunoSEQ multiplex PCR. The data hold approximately 88,000 clones, with approximately 94% observed a single time. Sequencing used peripheral blood, obtained in the third trimester of pregnancy. The chain uses TRBV27 and TRBJ2-7, with 8 bases lining up with TRBD1. This TCR was recovered from a female donor with multiple sclerosis, enrolled in a pregnancy study. The CDR3 DNA reads as TGTGCCAGCAGAGTTGGACAGGGCAGCTCCTACGAGCAGTACTTC. It yields the protein CASRVGQGSSYEQYF.